These 20 T cell receptor beta chains share one sample of origin, sequenced in a study of breast tumors, draining lymph nodes, adjacent tissues. One entry per CDR3 protein results from TCRdb running MiXCR on the multiplex PCR reads. This repertoire shows some 140,000 distinct CDR3 sequences, 20% to 25% found once; its top ten account for more than 2.5%. Samples came from axillary lymph nodes draining the breast cancer. The specimen was axillary lymph node tissue. All receptors come from a female donor with breast cancer. Some clones in this sample may be carry-over from other donors' samples.

The gene calls are TRBV4-1 and TRBJ2-7, with 7 nucleotides matching TRBD2. The germline gives CDR1 MGHRA, CDR2 YSYEKL. The V gene end was trimmed by 1 base and the J gene end by 8 bases; junction bases not matched to a gene: 14. The CDR3 sequence is 16 residues long. CDR3 loop: CASSQGGGGSSRKQYF. The CDR3 DNA reads as TGCGCCAGCAGCCAAGGGGGGGGTGGGTCTTCGAGGAAGCAGTACTTC.

This clonotype was detected a few times. The chain carries TRBV20-1 and TRBJ1-1; 9 nucleotides match TRBD1. Germline values: CDR1 DFQATT, CDR2 SNEGSKA (reference sequence). V trimming: 3 bases; J trimming: 10 bases; junction bases outside the gene matches: 9. There are 13 residues in the CDR3. This CDR3 reads CSASTGTGSGAFF. The CDR3 nucleotides are TGCAGTGCTAGTACCGGGACAGGGAGTGGAGCTTTCTTT.

Concerning this clonotype: This could be a read error, since a much larger clone is one nucleotide away. The CDR3 does not close with the conserved phenylalanine or tryptophan, likely indicating a read error. The CDR3 loop is CSARAQETQYY. The CDR3 nucleotides are TGCAGTGCTAGGGCACAAGAGACCCAGTACTAC. This chain joins TRBV20-1 and TRBJ2-5; the D is unclear. V was cut by 3 bases and J by 2 bases, with 4 bases left in between. Germline CDR1 DFQATT, CDR2 SNEGSKA (reference sequence). The CDR3 consists of 11 residues.

The chain couples TRBV20-1 to TRBJ1-1, with D unresolved. This CDR3 has 14 residues. V was clipped by 6 bases and J by 2 bases, with 16 bases between them. Looked up from germline, CDR1 is DFQATT and CDR2 is SNEGSKA (reference sequence). Written as DNA, the CDR3 is TGCAGTGCCCCAGAAGGAGGAATTAACACTGAAGCTTTCTTT. The encoded protein is CSAPEGGINTEAFF.

The table lists this clonotype with a few counts. V and J are TRBV6-2 or TRBV6-3 and TRBJ1-5; no firm D call. Germline CDR1 and CDR2: MNHEY and SVGEGT. The CDR3 is made up of 14 amino acids. Between the trimmed V and J ends, which lost 2 bases and 5 bases, there was a span of 10 bases. The CDR3 coding sequence is TGTGCCAGCAGTTACATCGGCAGTGATCAGCCCCAGCATTTT. Its protein product is CASSYIGSDQPQHF.

This clonotype was recorded many times. The chain carries TRBV18 and TRBJ1-2, with 8 bases aligning to TRBD1. The germline V gene encodes CDR1 KGHSH and CDR2 LQKENI. V was pared by 6 bases and J by 7 bases, with 4 bases of the junction left unmatched. This CDR3 contains 12 residues. CDR3 coding DNA: TGTGCCAGCTCCCATGGACAGGGTGGCTACACCTTC. Amino acids: CASSHGQGGYTF.

This clonotype has a count of ten or more. The rearrangement joins TRBV12-3 or TRBV12-4 to TRBJ2-7; D perhaps matches TRBD2 (5 bases). The CDR3 covers 11 residues. Trimming removed 7 bases at V and 6 bases at J, with 10 bases between. The CDR3 loop reads CASKEAAEQYF. For the CDR3, the DNA is TGTGCCAGCAAGGAGGCTGCCGAGCAGTACTTC.

Of note for this clonotype: Possible read error: a much larger clone is one base away. The CDR3 ends on some other residue instead of the conserved phenylalanine or tryptophan, so this is likely a read error. Here the CDR3 reads CASSHRRNNEQFL. In DNA form, the CDR3 reads TGTGCCAGCAGCCACCGGAGGAACAATGAGCAGTTCCTC. The chain combines TRBV12-3 or TRBV12-4 with TRBJ2-1; possible D gene TRBD2, 5 bases. Trimming removed 6 bases from V and 5 bases from J, with 11 bases in between. This CDR3 is 13 amino acids long.

About this clonotype itself: This sequence may be a read error, since a much larger clone differs from it by one base. Since no conserved phenylalanine or tryptophan closes the CDR3, a read error is the likely cause. This chain connects TRBV19 to TRBJ1-6; TRBD1 might be the D (6 bases). CDR3 size: 14 residues. Trimming removed 7 bases at V and 11 bases at J, with 18 bases between. Germline lookup yields CDR1 LNHDA and CDR2 SQIVND (reference sequence). The CDR3 DNA reads as TGTGCCAGTAAATTGCCGGGGGCGGGGGCACCCCTCCACTTA. Residues: CASKLPGAGAPLHL.

This clonotype was detected only a few times. The chain has TRBV7-2 and TRBJ2-2, with 7 bases aligning to TRBD1. The CDR3 loop spans 15 amino acids. The ends lost 5 bases at V and 4 bases at J; junction bases unmatched: 7. Per the germline V gene, CDR1 is SGHTA and CDR2 is FQGNSA. The CDR3 nucleotides read TGTGCCAGCAGCGCCAAGGGGGCGTGCACCGGGGAGCTGTTTTTT. Translated, it gives CASSAKGACTGELFF.

Comments on this clonotype: A much larger clone lies one base from this, so it may be a read error. The DNA is omitted, as the CDR3 cannot be located on it reliably, and the CDR3 follows TCRdb's listing. This chain links TRBV9 with TRBJ1-4; the table assigns TRBD1, which was not confirmed against the DNA. The CDR3 spans 14 amino acids, including both terminal residues. Germline CDR1 and CDR2: SGDLS and YYNGEE. CDR3 region: CASSVGQGNEKLLF.

A single count supports this clonotype. The CDR3 region has the DNA TGTGCCAGCAGCTTGGATCCGGGGGGGAATGAGCAGTTCTTC. It specifies CASSLDPGGNEQFF. The J gene is TRBJ2-1, the V gene TRBV5-4; TRBD2 agrees at 8 bases. Per the germline V gene, CDR1 is SGHNT and CDR2 is YYREEE (reference sequence). The CDR3 has 14 amino acids. After removal of 0 bases from V and 7 bases from J, the junction contained 3 bases not matched to a gene.

There are many counts of this clonotype. This chain links TRBV5-1 with TRBJ2-5; the match to TRBD1 covers 9 bases. CDR3 size: 14 residues. The germline CDR1 and CDR2 sequences are SGHRS and YFSETQ. The V and J ends lost 0 bases and 4 bases, in that order; junction bases with no gene match: 1. The DNA of the CDR3 is TGCGCCAGCAGCTTGGTACAGGGGGCAGAGACCCAGTACTTC. Amino acids: CASSLVQGAETQYF.

Notes on this clonotype: Germline and junction disagree at one end, which may indicate a read error. This sequence joins TRBV3-1 and TRBJ2-2, with D perhaps matching TRBD2 (5 bases). Germline assignment: CDR1 LGHDT and CDR2 YNNKEL (reference sequence). This CDR3 contains 11 residues. CDR3: CASSHTGELVF. The CDR3 region has the DNA TGTGCCAGCAGCCATACCGGGGAGCTGGTTTTT.

In its sample, this clonotype was seen many times. The chain carries TRBV5-1 and TRBJ1-6; the D is unclear. V was trimmed by 4 bases and J by 5 bases, leaving 13 bases between them. The germline gives CDR1 SGHRS, CDR2 YFSETQ. The CDR3 has 15 residues. The DNA of the CDR3 is TGCGCCAGCAGCGATCAATACCCGAATAATTCACCCCTCCACTTT. It is translated as CASSDQYPNNSPLHF. The full variable domain, its missing parts supplied by reference TRBV5-1 and TRBJ1-6, is KAGVTQTPRYLIKTRGQQVTLSCSPISGHRSVSWYQQTPGQGLQFLFEYFSETQRNKGNFPGRFSGRQFSNSRSEMNVSTLELGDSALYLCASSDQYPNNSPLHFGNGTRLTVT.

This clonotype was found many times. The CDR3 DNA reads as TGCGCCAGCAGCCAGGCCGGGGGACAGGGGCTCGAGCAGTACTTC. This codes for CASSQAGGQGLEQYF. The chain employs TRBV4-1 and TRBJ2-7; 10 positions match TRBD1. Germline loops: CDR1 MGHRA, CDR2 YSYEKL. Unmatched junction bases numbered 8, after V lost 3 bases and J lost 6 bases. This CDR3 has 15 residues.

This clonotype came up many times. This rearrangement joins TRBV24-1 to TRBJ2-5; 9 bases map to TRBD1. The CDR3 loop spans 16 amino acids. Germline CDR1 reads KGHDR; CDR2 reads SFDVKD. J was trimmed by 2 bases and V by 7 bases; bases with no gene match: 10. The CDR3 sequence is CATSEGQGGYQETQYF. The CDR3 DNA sequence: TGTGCCACCAGCGAGGGACAGGGCGGATATCAAGAGACCCAGTACTTC.

This clonotype was detected only once. A clone one base away is much larger, so this may be a read error. The chain recombines TRBV15 with TRBJ1-3, with D uncertain. Germline CDR1 and CDR2: LNHNV and YYDKDF (reference sequence). The CDR3 totals 15 residues. CDR3 in amino acids: CTTSRGEGSGNTIYF. CDR3 nucleotides: TGTACCACCAGCAGAGGAGAGGGTTCTGGAAACACCATATATTTT.

Ten or more counts support this clonotype. The V and J genes are TRBV27 and TRBJ2-3; 9 nucleotides line up with TRBD1. Germline V CDR1 and CDR2: MNHEY, SMNVEV (reference sequence). The CDR3 runs 14 residues. The trim removed 3 bases at V and 5 bases at J, leaving 3 bases unmatched. The CDR3 DNA reads as TGTGCCAGCAGTTTGGGGACAGGGTTAGATACGCAGTATTTT. It specifies CASSLGTGLDTQYF.

The sample holds many counts of this clonotype. The chain couples TRBV10-3 to TRBJ2-3; 9 bases map to TRBD2. This CDR3 comprises 14 residues. The V gene's germline CDR1 is ENHRY and CDR2 SYGVKD. The V and J ends lost 5 bases and 3 bases, in that order; junction bases with no gene match: 3. The CDR3 is CAISLAGETDTQYF. In DNA form, the CDR3 reads TGTGCCATCAGTTTAGCGGGAGAAACAGATACGCAGTATTTT.